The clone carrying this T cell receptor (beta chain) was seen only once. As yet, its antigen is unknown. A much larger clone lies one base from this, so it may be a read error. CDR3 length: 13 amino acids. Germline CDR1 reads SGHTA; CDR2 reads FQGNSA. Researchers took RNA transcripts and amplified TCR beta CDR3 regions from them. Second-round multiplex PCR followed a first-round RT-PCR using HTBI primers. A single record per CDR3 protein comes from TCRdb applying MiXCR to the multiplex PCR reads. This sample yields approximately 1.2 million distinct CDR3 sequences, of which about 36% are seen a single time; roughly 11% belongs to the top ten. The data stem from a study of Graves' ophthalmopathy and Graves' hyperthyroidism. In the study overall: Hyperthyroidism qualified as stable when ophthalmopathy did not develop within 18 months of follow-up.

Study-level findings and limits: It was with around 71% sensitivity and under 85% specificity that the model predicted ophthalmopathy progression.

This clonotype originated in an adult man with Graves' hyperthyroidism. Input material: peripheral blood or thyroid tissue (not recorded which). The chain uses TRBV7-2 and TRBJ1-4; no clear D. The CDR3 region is CAGSLLPDEKLFF. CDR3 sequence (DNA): TGTGCCGGCAGCCTCCTTCCGGATGAAAAACTGTTTTTT.